This T cell receptor (beta chain) was profiled in a study of graft-versus-host responses after intestinal transplantation. A word on this clone: What it recognizes is unknown.

The assay was immunoSEQ multiplex PCR, and TCRdb's table has in-frame clones only and misses some. The sample lists fewer than 120,000 clones, about 93% occurring once. The germline CDR1 and CDR2 sequences are SEHNR and FQNEAQ (reference sequence). The V end was cut by 6 bases, the J end by 5 bases, with 19 bases between. The length of the CDR3 is 15 residues. This clonotype originated in a human donor who received an intestinal transplant. Sample: unstimulated CD8+ T cells sorted from spleen or lymph node cells, taken before intestinal transplant. This chain joins TRBV7-9 and TRBJ2-5; tentatively, D is TRBD1 (6 bases). The CDR3 region has the DNA TGTGCCAGCAGTCATCCGGGACATGACTGGGAGACCCAGTACTTC. Its protein product is CASSHPGHDWETQYF. Full variable domain (missing parts from reference TRBV7-9 and TRBJ2-5): DTGVSQNPRHKITKRGQNVTFRCDPISEHNRLYWYRQTLGQGPEFLTYFQNEAQLEKSRLLSDRFSAERPKGSFSTLEIQRTEQGDSAMYLCASSHPGHDWETQYFGPGTRLLVL.